Each of the 20 T cell receptor beta chains below was sequenced from the same sample in a study of T cells in Graves' hyperthyroidism and ophthalmopathy. Template material for amplifying TCR beta CDR3 regions consisted of RNA transcripts. Primed by the HTBI set, a first-round RT-PCR was run on the TCR CDR3. MiXCR was run by TCRdb on the multiplex PCR reads, yielding one entry per CDR3 protein. The sample comprises around 560,000 distinct CDR3 sequences, 16% of which are singletons, and roughly 18% rests with the top ten. The sequenced material came from blood. The origin of the receptors is a woman between 18 and 30 years old with Graves' hyperthyroidism.

The table lists this clonotype with many counts. This rearrangement joins TRBV12-3 or TRBV12-4 to TRBJ1-5, with unresolved D. The CDR3 has 14 amino acids. Trimming cost V 4 bases and J 6 bases, with 13 bases left between them. This CDR3 is CASSSTGNGQPQHF. As DNA, the CDR3 is TGTGCCAGCAGTTCAACCGGGAATGGTCAGCCCCAGCATTTT.

This clonotype occurred a few times. An end of the junction does not agree with germline; a read error may underlie this. The chain employs TRBV5-1 and TRBJ2-7, with D perhaps TRBD1 (6 bases). Germline V gene lookup returns CDR1 SGHRS and CDR2 YFSETQ. The CDR3 has 16 amino acids. CDR3 sequence reads: CASSLAADRISYEQHF. The DNA for the CDR3 is TGCGCCAGCAGCTTGGCCGCAGACAGGATATCCTACGAGCAGCACTTC.

The table lists this clonotype with many counts. This chain uses TRBV28 with TRBJ1-2, with unresolved D. The CDR3 contains 14 residues. V gave up 4 bases and J gave up 4 bases, with 13 bases separating them. Looked up from germline, CDR1 is MDHEN and CDR2 is SYDVKM. For the CDR3, the DNA is TGTGCCAGCAGTTCCCTGGACTACTCCTATGGCTACACCTTC. Amino acids: CASSSLDYSYGYTF.

This clonotype was observed many times. The chain has TRBV7-2 and TRBJ1-1; D uncertain. Trimming stripped 5 bases from V and 7 bases from J, with 11 bases between. The germline gives CDR1 SGHTA, CDR2 FQGNSA. The CDR3 has 12 residues. The CDR3 region is CASSPLGFEAFF. DNA of the CDR3: TGTGCCAGCAGCCCCCTGGGGTTTGAAGCTTTCTTT.

Notes on this clonotype: Since a much larger clone is just one base distant, this may be a read error. The chain has TRBV12-3 or TRBV12-4 and TRBJ2-1; TRBD1 matches at 7 bases. TRBJ2-7 matches the DNA end more closely, so the J call is doubtful. This CDR3 spans 16 amino acids. CDR3 sequence reads: CASSPAPTGANNEQYF. CDR3 nucleotides: TGTGCCAGCAGTCCGGCCCCCACAGGGGCCAACAATGAGCAGTACTTC.

This clonotype was counted a few times. The CDR3 loop is CSARGDAGSNQPQHF. The CDR3 coding sequence is TGCAGTGCTAGAGGGGACGCGGGGAGCAATCAGCCCCAGCATTTT. The chain couples TRBV20-1 to TRBJ1-5; D possibly corresponds to TRBD1 (5 bases). Per germline, CDR1 DFQATT and CDR2 SNEGSKA (reference sequence). This CDR3 has 15 residues. Trimming cost V 1 base and J 1 base, with 11 bases left between them.

V and J are TRBV20-1 and TRBJ2-1; the D gene is possibly TRBD1 (6 bases). CDR1 DFQATT and CDR2 SNEGSKA come from the germline V gene (reference sequence). This CDR3 comprises 19 residues. Trimming pared 1 base from V and 0 bases from J, leaving 22 bases between. The CDR3 DNA reads as TGCAGTGCTAGAGTACTTGGGGGCCTACCCGGATACTCCTACAATGAGCAGTTCTTC. Translation: CSARVLGGLPGYSYNEQFF.

This chain joins TRBV5-6 and TRBJ2-5; D remains ambiguous. The DNA end favors TRBJ2-1, so the J call may be wrong. In germline, CDR1 is SGHDT, CDR2 YYEEEE. This CDR3 is 13 amino acids long. For the CDR3, the DNA is TGTGCCAGCAGCTTAGTCGGGCAAGAGACCCAGTTCTTC. Its translation: CASSLVGQETQFF.

The V and J genes are TRBV6-5 and TRBJ2-3, with 8 bases aligning to TRBD1. V lost 2 bases to trimming and J lost 4 bases; unmatched junction nucleotides: 2. Germline V gene lookup returns CDR1 MNHEY and CDR2 SVGAGI. The CDR3 consists of 14 residues. The CDR3 DNA is TGTGCCAGCAGTTACGGGACAGGCCCAGATACGCAGTATTTT. Translation: CASSYGTGPDTQYF.

The V call is TRBV6-1, the J call TRBJ2-3; the match to TRBD1 covers 8 bases. Germline V gives CDR1 MNHNS, CDR2 SASEGT. The CDR3 runs to 16 residues. The junction had 5 bases not matched to a gene; V was cut back by 2 bases and J by 1 base. The CDR3 bases are TGTGCCAGCAGTGAAAGCATGACAGGGGGCACAGATACGCAGTATTTT. It is translated as CASSESMTGGTDTQYF.

The chain couples TRBV12-3 or TRBV12-4 to TRBJ2-6; TRBD1 is a possible D gene (6 bases). With 3 bases removed from V and 0 bases from J, the gap between germline ends came to 12 bases. This CDR3 spans 17 amino acids. The CDR3 region has the DNA TGTGCCAGCAGTTTCCAGGGGATGCACTCTGGGGCCAACGTCCTGACTTTC. This codes for CASSFQGMHSGANVLTF.

The rearrangement joins TRBV24-1 to TRBJ1-2; D gene unclear. CDR1 is KGHDR and CDR2 is SFDVKD in the germline V gene. Trimming cost V 3 bases and J 12 bases, with 19 bases left between them. This CDR3 is 14 amino acids long. The CDR3 nucleotides are TGTGCCACCAGTGATCGGGCAGGCCCCGGCGGCCACACCTTC. It codes for CATSDRAGPGGHTF.

This clonotype was detected ten times or more. The chain recombines TRBV10-3 with TRBJ1-1; no reliable D call. Trimming shortened V by 0 bases and J by 1 base, and 6 bases separated the two germline ends. The germline V gene has CDR1 ENHRY and CDR2 SYGVKD. CDR3 size: 14 residues. The DNA for the CDR3 is TGTGCCATCAGTGAGTCGATGGGGAACACTGAAGCTTTCTTT. Amino acids: CAISESMGNTEAFF.

V and J are TRBV20-1 and TRBJ2-3; D is unclear. Germline V gene lookup returns CDR1 DFQATT and CDR2 SNEGSKA (reference sequence). The CDR3 totals 12 residues. V lost 3 bases and J 3 bases, leaving 7 bases between the germline ends. The CDR3 protein is CSASYGTDTQYF. CDR3 sequence (DNA): TGCAGTGCTAGTTACGGGACAGATACGCAGTATTTT.

In this sample, this clonotype turned up many times. The chain employs TRBV7-8 and TRBJ2-1, with D hard to call. V lost 4 bases to trimming and J lost 7 bases, with 17 bases between them. Germline V gene lookup returns CDR1 SGHVS and CDR2 FQNEAQ. This CDR3 has 15 amino acids. The CDR3, as DNA: TGTGCCAGCAGCTCGGAAGGAATTAGGGTAAATGAGCAGTTCTTC. Translated: CASSSEGIRVNEQFF. Using reference TRBV7-8 and TRBJ2-1 for the parts outside the CDR3, the full variable domain is GAGVSQSPRYKVAKRGQDVALRCDPISGHVSLFWYQQALGQGPEFLTYFQNEAQLDKSGLPSDRFFAERPEGSVSTLKIQRTQQEDSAVYLCASSSEGIRVNEQFFGPGTRLTVL.

This clonotype has ten or more counts. The chain employs TRBV20-1 and TRBJ2-7, with 7 bases identical to TRBD2. Germline loops: CDR1 DFQATT, CDR2 SNEGSKA (reference sequence). The CDR3 spans 15 residues. The ends lost 0 bases at V and 0 bases at J; junction bases unmatched: 5. DNA of the CDR3: TGCAGTGCTAGAGAGGTGGGGGGGAGCTCCTACGAGCAGTACTTC. Translated, it gives CSAREVGGSSYEQYF.

In this sample, this clonotype turned up many times. The CDR3 nucleotides are TGTGCCAGCAGGTCTACTTTCCAGGGATACACTGAAGCTTTCTTT. Encoded protein: CASRSTFQGYTEAFF. The gene calls are TRBV11-2 and TRBJ1-1, with a tentative D call TRBD1 (5 bases). CDR1 and CDR2 (germline): SGHAT, FQNNGV. CDR3 length: 15 amino acids. The V gene lost 6 bases and the J gene lost 3 bases, with 17 bases spanning the gap.

This clonotype was seen ten or more times. The germline gene is not matched at one end of the junction; a read error may be the cause. The CDR3 sequence: CASSLGGHSPLHF. In DNA form, the CDR3 reads TGTGCCAGCAGCTTAGGGGGCCATTCACCCCTCCACTTT. V usage is TRBV12-3 or TRBV12-4 and J usage is TRBJ1-6; 7 nucleotides line up with TRBD1. The CDR3 extends over 13 amino acids.

The CDR3 sequence is CASSQELNTDTQYF. The CDR3 bases are TGCGCCAGCAGCCAAGAGCTAAACACAGATACGCAGTATTTT. This chain joins TRBV4-1 and TRBJ2-3, with D unclear. The CDR3 consists of 14 residues. Trimming removed 0 bases from V and 2 bases from J, with 6 bases in between. Germline V gene data show CDR1 as MGHRA and CDR2 as YSYEKL.

The table lists this clonotype with many counts. The chain has TRBV12-3 or TRBV12-4 and TRBJ1-2; TRBD1 might be the D (6 bases). This CDR3 region has 14 residues. V lost 8 bases to trimming and J lost 6 bases, with 19 bases between them. The CDR3 nucleotides read TGTGCCAGCCGAAGGTCCGGGGGCATGGATGGCTACACCTTC. The encoded protein is CASRRSGGMDGYTF.